One sample yielded the 10 T cell receptor beta chains listed below, sequenced in a study of cytomegalovirus exposure and HLA in healthy donors. PCR was performed using 60 Vbeta and 13 Jbeta primers. Clones were sequenced by immunoSEQ multiplex PCR, and TCRdb holds only the in-frame ones, with some missing. In the table there are more than 80,000 clones, roughly 82% of which are singletons. Sequencing input: PBMCs. All receptors derive from a human donor in good health.

This chain joins TRBV10-3 and TRBJ2-7; TRBD1 aligns across 8 bases. Germline V lookup: CDR1 ENHRY, CDR2 SYGVKD. The CDR3 has 13 residues. With 6 bases clipped from V and 4 bases from J, the junction kept 5 bases outside the gene matches. The CDR3 DNA reads as TGTGCCATCAGGGGGCAGGGGGCTTACGAGCAGTACTTC. It is translated as CAIRGQGAYEQYF.

The chain uses TRBV5-1 and TRBJ1-1; 8 bases match TRBD1. J lost 9 bases, V lost 4 bases, and 17 bases had no gene match. The CDR3 has 16 amino acids. CDR1 and CDR2 (germline): SGHRS, YFSETQ. The chain's CDR3 is CASSATVGQGAEKAFF. In nucleotides, the CDR3 is TGCGCCAGCAGCGCAACGGTCGGACAGGGAGCCGAGAAAGCTTTCTTT.

V is TRBV11-3 and J is TRBJ2-3; D call uncertain. The V end lost 4 bases, the J end lost 5 bases, and 10 bases lay between the germline ends. CDR3 length equals 13 residues. Germline assignment: CDR1 SGHNT and CDR2 YENEEA. The CDR3 DNA sequence: TGTGCCAGCAGCTCAAGAGCTGGAGATACGCAGTATTTT. It encodes CASSSRAGDTQYF.

J is TRBJ1-1 and V is TRBV10-3, with D unclear. This CDR3 comprises 12 residues. Looked up from germline, CDR1 is ENHRY and CDR2 is SYGVKD. The germline V and J ends were trimmed by 2 bases and 10 bases, with 11 bases remaining between them. CDR3 DNA: TGTGCCATCAGTGAGGGGCAAATAGGAGCTTTCTTT. Its translation: CAISEGQIGAFF.

This chain links TRBV7-6 with TRBJ1-1; a possible D gene is TRBD1 (6 bases). The germline V gene has CDR1 SGHVS and CDR2 FNYEAQ. CDR3 length: 15 amino acids. V lost 0 bases and J lost 7, with 15 bases in between. The DNA for the CDR3 is TGTGCCAGCAGCTTAGCGGTCAGGGGTCTTTATGAAGCTTTCTTT. Translated: CASSLAVRGLYEAFF.

The gene calls are TRBV6-1 and TRBJ2-7; D might be TRBD1 (5 bases). Germline V gives CDR1 MNHNS, CDR2 SASEGT. CDR3 length: 11 residues. Trimming shortened V by 8 bases and J by 3 bases, and 8 bases separated the two germline ends. The CDR3 loop is CASVDSYEQYF. The CDR3 nucleotides read TGTGCCAGCGTCGACAGCTACGAGCAGTACTTC.

CDR3 residues: CSVGRTGGSGNTIYF. The CDR3 DNA follows: TGCAGCGTTGGGAGGACGGGGGGCTCTGGAAACACCATATATTTT. This chain connects TRBV29-1 to TRBJ1-3, with D possibly TRBD1 on 5 matching bases. Trimming took 4 bases from V and 0 from J, leaving 13 bases between them. CDR1 SQVTM and CDR2 ANQGSEA come from the germline V gene. The CDR3 spans 15 residues.

The V call is TRBV6-5, the J call TRBJ2-7; TRBD2 aligns across 8 bases. Per germline, CDR1 MNHEY and CDR2 SVGAGI. The V and J ends lost 5 bases and 2 bases, in that order; junction bases with no gene match: 5. This CDR3 region has 14 residues. The CDR3 sequence: CASSPSGPPYEQYF. The CDR3 nucleotides are TGTGCCAGCAGTCCTAGCGGGCCTCCCTACGAGCAGTACTTC.

The V and J genes are TRBV6-1 and TRBJ2-3; 9 nucleotides line up with TRBD2. The trim removed 7 bases at V and 2 bases at J, leaving 4 bases unmatched. The CDR3 has 14 amino acids. Germline V gene sequence: CDR1 MNHNS, CDR2 SASEGT. In DNA form, the CDR3 reads TGTGCCAGCATGGCGGGGGGGCTCACAGATACGCAGTATTTT. It encodes CASMAGGLTDTQYF.

This clone was seen just once. The V gene is TRBV6-1, the J gene TRBJ1-4, with D possibly TRBD1 on 6 matching bases. The CDR3 is 16 residues long. The ends were cut back, 3 bases at V and 0 bases at J, with 11 bases in the middle. Germline assignment: CDR1 MNHNS and CDR2 SASEGT. The CDR3 sequence is CASSEGRGSTNEKLFF. The CDR3 DNA reads TGTGCCAGCAGTGAGGGGAGGGGGTCAACTAATGAAAAACTGTTTTTT.